Following are 8 T cell receptor beta chains from one sample sequenced in a study of blood T cell repertoires in COVID-19. This table comes from immunoSEQ multiplex PCR, and its TCRdb copy is limited to in-frame clones, with some not included. Here the sample spans 150,000 to 200,000 clones, 80% to 95% being singletons. Sequencing input: peripheral blood. The receptors here all came from a middle-aged man with acute or convalescent COVID-19.

The chain joins TRBV9 to TRBJ2-5; a weak D match, TRBD1 (5 bases). Trimming removed 0 bases from V and 2 bases from J, with 14 bases in between. Germline CDR1 SGDLS, CDR2 YYNGEE. The CDR3 runs 16 residues. This chain's CDR3 is CASSVGRGAWQETQYF. DNA of the CDR3: TGTGCCAGCAGCGTAGGAAGGGGCGCTTGGCAAGAGACCCAGTACTTC.

This chain uses TRBV10-3 with TRBJ1-5; 9 bases fit TRBD1. CDR3 length equals 14 residues. Per germline, CDR1 ENHRY and CDR2 SYGVKD. J lost 6 bases, V lost 0 bases, and 0 bases had no gene match. CDR3 coding DNA: TGTGCCATCAGTGAGTCGACAGGGGGTCAGCCCCAGCATTTT. Amino acid sequence: CAISESTGGQPQHF.

The V call is TRBV10-3, the J call TRBJ1-4; 7 bases match TRBD1. The CDR3 is 16 amino acids. J gave up 6 bases and V 3 bases, and 10 bases lay outside the gene matches. Germline loops: CDR1 ENHRY, CDR2 SYGVKD. CDR3 amino acids: CAISDGLGQRDEKLFF. The CDR3 DNA follows: TGTGCCATCAGTGACGGTTTGGGACAGCGGGATGAAAAACTGTTTTTT.

CDR3 coding DNA: TGTGCCACCAACTGGCCGCAGACTGAACCCGCGAACACCGGGGAGCTGTTTTTT. This gives the protein CATNWPQTEPANTGELFF. The chain has TRBV19 and TRBJ2-2, with no clear D. The CDR3 loop spans 18 amino acids. V gave up 10 bases and J gave up 0 bases, with 24 bases separating them. CDR1 and CDR2 from the germline V gene are LNHDA and SQIVND (reference sequence).

The V and J genes are TRBV28 and TRBJ2-1, with 12 positions matching TRBD2. The CDR3 totals 16 residues. The V gene end was trimmed by 5 bases and the J gene end by 8 bases; junction bases not matched to a gene: 10. CDR1 and CDR2 (germline): MDHEN, SYDVKM. In DNA, the CDR3 is TGTGCCAGCAGTGCCCCCGGGACTAGCGGGCGCGATGAGCAGTTCTTC. Its protein product is CASSAPGTSGRDEQFF.

V and J are TRBV13 and TRBJ2-3, with D uncertain. Per germline, CDR1 PRHDT and CDR2 FYEKMQ (reference sequence). The CDR3 is 14 residues long. V was cut by 5 bases and J by 6 bases, with 15 bases left in between. CDR3 sequence: CASSKNPLGDTQYF. In nucleotides, the CDR3 is TGTGCCAGCAGCAAAAACCCCCTAGGCGATACGCAGTATTTT.

This clone was detected a few times. This chain connects TRBV5-1 to TRBJ1-1; 7 bases match TRBD1. Germline CDR1 SGHRS, CDR2 YFSETQ. The CDR3 consists of 13 residues. Trimming took 4 bases from V and 3 from J; bases not matched to a gene: 3. The chain's CDR3 is CASSQQGDTEAFF. CDR3 nucleotides: TGCGCCAGCAGCCAGCAGGGGGACACTGAAGCTTTCTTT.

The chain links TRBV5-3 to TRBJ2-7, with no clear D. TRBV5-3 has ORF status, its function being uncertain. V lost 4 bases and J lost 0, with 8 bases in between. CDR3 length: 13 residues. The CDR3 region has the DNA TGTGCCAGAAGCCACTGTAGCTCCTACGAGCAGTACGTC. It codes for CARSHCSSYEQYV.